This entry lists 6 T cell receptor beta chains sequenced from one sample in a study of CXCR3-negative and CXCR3-positive naive CD8 T cells. For these receptors, no antigen is known. 5' RACE that incorporated UMI labels was used to prepare the TRB cDNA libraries. Following a re-call of the 5' RACE reads, TCRdb has one entry per CDR3 protein and lacks DNA. In total, the table holds about 98,000 distinct CDR3 sequences. Study-level results: CXCR3-expressing naive cells carried TRB CDR3s more hydrophobic than those of CXCR3-negative naive cells.

The sequenced sample was naive CXCR3+ CD8+ T cells from blood. Subset defined: CD45RO-CCR7+CD27+CD95- naive CD8+ T cells expressing CXCR3 (TNR3+). The origin of the receptors is a human donor in good health. Some clones in this sample may be carry-over from other donors' samples.

V usage is TRBV29-1 and J usage is TRBJ2-5; no DNA is available, so the TRBD2 call from TCRdb remains unchecked. This CDR3 is 16 amino acids long. The germline V gene has CDR1 SQVTM and CDR2 ANQGSEA. The CDR3 sequence: CSVEMASGGAGETQYF.

The chain is built from TRBV6-6 and TRBJ1-2; TCRdb gives TRBD1 as the D gene, but with no DNA this cannot be confirmed. This CDR3 has 14 residues. Germline V CDR1 and CDR2: MNHNY, SVGAGI (reference sequence). The CDR3 region is CASSYQDRAGGYTF.

The rearrangement uses TRBV29-1 and TRBJ2-5; there is no DNA to check the TCRdb D call of TRBD1. The CDR3 runs 13 residues. Germline values: CDR1 SQVTM, CDR2 ANQGSEA. The CDR3 reads CSAPQGAGETQYF.

The V gene is TRBV7-9, the J gene TRBJ2-3; the D call of TRBD2 rests on TCRdb alone, since no DNA is present to check it. CDR1 is SEHNR and CDR2 is FQNEAQ in the germline V gene (reference sequence). This CDR3 contains 15 residues. This chain's CDR3 is CASSLWGRGTDTQYF.

CDR3 region: CASSPLETTAKFQETQYF. This chain uses TRBV7-7 with TRBJ2-5; TCRdb gives TRBD2 as the D gene, but with no DNA this cannot be confirmed. Germline values: CDR1 SSHAT, CDR2 FNYEAQ (reference sequence). This CDR3 comprises 18 residues.

CDR3 sequence: CSVEASGASYNEQFF. V usage is TRBV29-1 and J usage is TRBJ2-1. Germline assignment: CDR1 SQVTM and CDR2 ANQGSEA. This CDR3 comprises 15 residues.